The 21 T cell receptor beta chains listed next were all sequenced from one sample in a study of blood T cell repertoires in COVID-19. Here immunoSEQ multiplex PCR was the method, and the copy in TCRdb shows in-frame clones only, minus some. The data contain 200,000 to 300,000 clones, roughly 90% of them singletons. Sequenced sample: peripheral blood. Receptors were obtained from a man aged 25 to 40 with active or convalescent COVID-19.

This chain joins TRBV7-2 and TRBJ2-1; TRBD2 matches 13 bases. This CDR3 region has 18 residues. The V gene's germline CDR1 is SGHTA and CDR2 FQGNSA. V lost 3 bases, J lost 0 bases, and 5 bases stayed unmatched. Here the CDR3 reads CASSLTSGGTSSYNEQFF. CDR3 DNA sequence: TGTGCCAGCAGCTTGACTAGCGGGGGGACAAGCTCCTACAATGAGCAGTTCTTC.

J is TRBJ2-2 and V is TRBV7-9; D may be TRBD2 (5 bases). The V gene's germline CDR1 is SEHNR and CDR2 FQNEAQ (reference sequence). The CDR3 covers 16 residues. The V gene lost 5 bases and the J gene lost 2 bases, with 15 bases spanning the gap. CDR3 DNA: TGTGCCAGCAGCCCCCGGGCGGGCATTAACACCGGGGAGCTGTTTTTT. It translates to CASSPRAGINTGELFF.

The chain carries TRBV5-6 and TRBJ2-5; D possibly corresponds to TRBD1 (5 bases). Trimming took off 5 bases at V and 5 bases at J, with 13 bases between the two ends. Per the germline V gene, CDR1 is SGHDT and CDR2 is YYEEEE. This CDR3 is 13 amino acids long. CDR3 in amino acids: CASSSTGLETQYF. In DNA, the CDR3 is TGTGCCAGCAGTTCCACAGGTCTCGAGACCCAGTACTTC.

The chain combines TRBV14 with TRBJ1-4; a possible D gene is TRBD1 (5 bases). Trimming took 4 bases from V and 7 from J, leaving 13 bases between them. The germline V gene encodes CDR1 SGHDN and CDR2 FVKESK. The CDR3 runs 14 residues. The CDR3 DNA is TGTGCCAGCAGCCTGAGGGGCGGGGGTGAAAAACTGTTTTTT. Encoded protein: CASSLRGGGEKLFF.

V and J are TRBV6-5 and TRBJ2-5, with TRBD2 matching over 10 bases. Looked up from germline, CDR1 is MNHEY and CDR2 is SVGAGI. Germline trimming cut 4 bases from V and 7 bases from J; bases unmatched to any gene: 6. This CDR3 spans 14 amino acids. CDR3 nucleotide sequence: TGTGCCAGCAGTTGGACTAGCGGCACAGGGACCCAGTACTTC. Amino acid sequence: CASSWTSGTGTQYF.

For the CDR3, the DNA is TGTGCCAGCAGCTTTTGGCCGGGAAACTATGGCTACACCTTC. It yields the protein CASSFWPGNYGYTF. The chain has TRBV5-6 and TRBJ1-2; D is ambiguous. The CDR3 contains 14 residues. The germline V gene encodes CDR1 SGHDT and CDR2 YYEEEE. Between the trimmed V and J ends, which lost 2 bases and 2 bases, there was a span of 10 bases.

The gene calls are TRBV6-6 and TRBJ1-6; 12 bases line up with TRBD1. Germline CDR1 reads MNHNY; CDR2 reads SVGAGI (reference sequence). V trimming: 6 bases; J trimming: 10 bases; junction bases outside the gene matches: 7. This CDR3 is built from 15 residues. For the CDR3, the DNA is TGTGCCAGCAGGGCTACCGGGACAGGGGGCTCACCCCTCCACTTT. The encoded protein is CASRATGTGGSPLHF.

This clone was picked up a small number of times. J is TRBJ1-1 and V is TRBV13, with TRBD1 as a possible D gene (6 bases). The CDR3 runs to 16 residues. Trimming pared 5 bases from V and 4 bases from J, leaving 20 bases between. Per the germline V gene, CDR1 is PRHDT and CDR2 is FYEKMQ (reference sequence). The CDR3 DNA sequence: TGTGCCAGCAGCGAGCGAATACAGGGCGAGGCCACTGAAGCTTTCTTT. Its translation: CASSERIQGEATEAFF.

The chain uses TRBV6-6 and TRBJ1-1; TRBD1 matches 7 bases. V was pared by 4 bases and J by 0 bases, with 2 bases of the junction left unmatched. In germline, CDR1 is MNHNY, CDR2 SVGAGI (reference sequence). This CDR3 region has 14 residues. CDR3 bases: TGTGCCAGCAGTTCAGGGGGGCTGAACACTGAAGCTTTCTTT. Protein sequence: CASSSGGLNTEAFF.

The chain joins TRBV11-2 to TRBJ1-4; TRBD1 matches 8 bases. The J segment lost 7 bases and the V segment lost 2 bases, leaving 3 bases of the junction unmatched. This CDR3 spans 14 amino acids. Germline assignment: CDR1 SGHAT and CDR2 FQNNGV. This chain's CDR3 is CASSLRTGSEKLFF. The CDR3 DNA is TGTGCCAGCAGCTTACGGACAGGGAGTGAAAAACTGTTTTTT.

V usage is TRBV5-1 and J usage is TRBJ2-3; TRBD2 agrees at 13 bases. Germline V gives CDR1 SGHRS, CDR2 YFSETQ. CDR3 length: 16 amino acids. V lost 4 bases to trimming and J lost 5 bases; unmatched junction nucleotides: 7. CDR3 in DNA: TGCGCCAGCAGCCGCAGGACTAGCGGGGGCAAAGATACGCAGTATTTT. It translates to CASSRRTSGGKDTQYF.

V usage is TRBV4-1 and J usage is TRBJ1-1; tentatively, D is TRBD1 (5 bases). The CDR3 extends over 16 amino acids. Germline CDR1 and CDR2: MGHRA and YSYEKL. Trimming pared 1 base from V and 3 bases from J, leaving 15 bases between. CDR3 nucleotide sequence: TGCGCCAGCAGCCAAGTATTCGCAGGGCCGTACACTGAAGCTTTCTTT. Protein: CASSQVFAGPYTEAFF.

This clone has just one count. The chain combines TRBV19 with TRBJ1-1; D not certain. The germline CDR1 and CDR2 sequences are LNHDA and SQIVND (reference sequence). CDR3 size: 13 residues. The V end lost 3 bases, the J end lost 0 bases, and 5 bases lay between the germline ends. The CDR3: CASSMSLNTEAFF. DNA of the CDR3: TGTGCCAGTAGTATGAGTCTGAACACTGAAGCTTTCTTT.

V is TRBV11-2 and J is TRBJ1-2; D ambiguous. The CDR3 runs 14 residues. The V end was cut by 0 bases, the J end by 8 bases, with 13 bases between. Germline CDR1 and CDR2: SGHAT and FQNNGV. CDR3 in amino acids: CASSLDRVSRGYTF. In nucleotides, the CDR3 is TGTGCCAGCAGCTTAGATCGAGTTAGTCGGGGCTACACCTTC.

This chain uses TRBV5-5 with TRBJ2-1; 10 positions match TRBD2. The CDR3 is 16 amino acids. V lost 0 bases, J lost 4 bases, and 4 bases stayed unmatched. Germline-derived CDR1 and CDR2 are SGHKS and YYEKEE (reference sequence). CDR3 DNA sequence: TGTGCCAGCAGCTTGGAACTAGCGGGGACGTACAATGAGCAGTTCTTC. This gives the protein CASSLELAGTYNEQFF.

This chain joins TRBV3-1 (or the pseudogene TRBV3-2) and TRBJ1-2; the match to TRBD1 covers 9 bases. In germline, CDR1 is LGHDT, CDR2 YNNKEL (reference sequence). There are 14 residues in the CDR3. V was pared by 6 bases and J by 8 bases, with 10 bases of the junction left unmatched. CDR3 in amino acids: CASRFGQGTGGYTF. In DNA form, the CDR3 reads TGTGCCAGCAGGTTTGGACAGGGGACAGGCGGCTACACCTTC.

The chain links TRBV27 to TRBJ2-4, with D possibly being TRBD2 (7 bases). Trimming removed 6 bases from V and 8 bases from J, with 17 bases in between. Germline values: CDR1 MNHEY, CDR2 SMNVEV (reference sequence). This CDR3 has 14 amino acids. DNA of the CDR3: TGTGCCAGCAGCTCGGTGGGGGGGCGGTACATTCAGTACTTC. This encodes CASSSVGGRYIQYF.

The gene calls are TRBV6-5 and TRBJ1-1, with D possibly being TRBD1 (5 bases). Germline V gives CDR1 MNHEY, CDR2 SVGAGI. The V end lost 7 bases, the J end lost 3 bases, and 12 bases lay between the germline ends. The CDR3 spans 13 residues. In nucleotides, the CDR3 is TGTGCCAGCAATACGGGAGGGGACACTGAAGCTTTCTTT. Amino acid sequence: CASNTGGDTEAFF.

The V and J genes are TRBV6-2 or TRBV6-3 and TRBJ1-1; 8 nucleotides line up with TRBD1. The CDR3 covers 17 residues. After removal of 1 base from V and 0 bases from J, the junction contained 7 bases not matched to a gene. From germline, CDR1 is MNHEY and CDR2 SVGEGT. DNA of the CDR3: TGTGCCAGCAGTTACTGGGCAGGGGGCTCCATGAACACTGAAGCTTTCTTT. Translation gives CASSYWAGGSMNTEAFF.

This chain connects TRBV5-4 to TRBJ2-5, with no clear D. The length of the CDR3 is 13 residues. V lost 2 bases to trimming and J lost 1 base, with 6 bases between them. Looked up from germline, CDR1 is SGHNT and CDR2 is YYREEE (reference sequence). CDR3 in DNA: TGTGCCAGCAGCTTCCGTTCCCAAGAGACCCAGTACTTC. Translating it yields CASSFRSQETQYF.

The DNA for the CDR3 is TGTGCCAGCAGCCAAGATATCGGGGGGGGCCTCTACGAGCAGTACTTC. Its protein product is CASSQDIGGGLYEQYF. The rearrangement links TRBV4-2 to TRBJ2-7, with 8 bases that match TRBD2. CDR3 length: 16 amino acids. The trim removed 0 bases at V and 3 bases at J, leaving 7 bases unmatched. Germline V lookup: CDR1 LGHNA, CDR2 YNFKEQ.